Listed here is a single TCR beta chain. Profiled with immunoSEQ multiplex PCR; TCRdb holds only in-frame clones, not every one. The sample consists of some 120,000 clones, roughly 94% of them appearing once. The sample is drawn from a study of siplizumab effects on memory and regulatory T cells. CDR3 size: 16 residues. With 0 bases removed from V and 0 bases from J, the gap between germline ends came to 12 bases. Germline CDR1 reads MGHRA; CDR2 reads YSYEKL. This clonotype was sampled from a human donor in good health. The chain employs TRBV4-1 and TRBJ2-7; no clear D gene. Sequenced: non-Treg CD4+ T cells sorted from blood. DNA for the CDR3: TGCGCCAGCAGCCAAGAATCCGAGGTCAGCTCCTACGAGCAGTACTTC. Its protein product is CASSQESEVSSYEQYF.